The 25 T cell receptor beta chains listed next were all sequenced from one sample in a study of T cell responses to AZD1222 COVID-19 vaccine. Profiled with immunoSEQ multiplex PCR; TCRdb holds only in-frame clones, not every one. The sample consists of about 70,000 clones, around 84% of them appearing once. Sequenced here: peripheral blood, sampled on day 0 of AZD1222 vaccination. These receptors all stem from an adult in good health.

V and J are TRBV27 and TRBJ2-7, with TRBD2 as a possible D gene (7 bases). Germline V CDR1 and CDR2: MNHEY, SMNVEV (reference sequence). The CDR3 extends over 13 amino acids. Trimming removed 3 bases from V and 6 bases from J, with 12 bases in between. In DNA form, the CDR3 reads TGTGCCAGCAGTTTCCAGGGAGGGGGCGAGCAGTACTTC. This encodes CASSFQGGGEQYF.

This clone was detected only once. CDR3 bases: TGCGCCAGCAGCCAAGCACCTACCACAGGGTTGGGGGCAACTAATGAAAAACTGTTTTTT. Translating gives CASSQAPTTGLGATNEKLFF. V gene TRBV4-3 combines with J gene TRBJ1-4; D might be TRBD1 (6 bases). The CDR3 is 20 amino acids. In germline, CDR1 is LGHNA, CDR2 YSLEER. Trimming removed 1 base from V and 0 bases from J, with 21 bases in between.

The rearrangement uses TRBV10-3 and TRBJ2-3; 12 nucleotides line up with TRBD2. The CDR3 is 15 amino acids. Per the germline V gene, CDR1 is ENHRY and CDR2 is SYGVKD. V trimming: 4 bases; J trimming: 5 bases; junction bases outside the gene matches: 4. CDR3: CAISGLAGGIDTQYF. CDR3 bases: TGTGCCATCAGTGGGCTAGCGGGGGGGATAGATACGCAGTATTTT.

The chain is built from TRBV19 and TRBJ2-3; either TRBD1 or TRBD2 may supply D (5 bases each). CDR3 size: 15 residues. Looked up from germline, CDR1 is LNHDA and CDR2 is SQIVND (reference sequence). The ends were cut back, 8 bases at V and 0 bases at J, with 15 bases in the middle. The CDR3 region has the DNA TGTGCCAGTTCTTCCGGGGCCCTTAGCACAGATACGCAGTATTTT. Translating gives CASSSGALSTDTQYF.

This clone was counted only a few times. The chain has TRBV10-2 and TRBJ2-5; D is possibly TRBD2 (6 bases). V gave up 6 bases and J gave up 5 bases, with 10 bases separating them. Germline CDR1 reads WSHSY; CDR2 reads SAAADI. The CDR3 length is 12 residues. The CDR3 spells CASSSGVETQYF. In DNA form, the CDR3 reads TGCGCCAGCAGCTCGGGGGTGGAGACCCAGTACTTC.

J is TRBJ1-2 and V is TRBV27; TRBD1 matches 7 bases. The CDR3 runs to 13 residues. CDR1 and CDR2 (germline): MNHEY, SMNVEV (reference sequence). V dropped 4 bases and J dropped 5; count of bases not matched to a gene: 4. The CDR3 bases are TGTGCCAGCAGTTCCCAGGGGGATTATGGCTACACCTTC. Translation gives CASSSQGDYGYTF.

This rearrangement joins TRBV19 to TRBJ1-5; D call uncertain. The CDR3 is 16 amino acids. In germline, CDR1 is LNHDA, CDR2 SQIVND (reference sequence). V lost 2 bases to trimming and J lost 2 bases, with 13 bases between them. This chain's CDR3 is CASSIIPGYGNQPQHF. CDR3 sequence (DNA): TGTGCCAGTAGTATAATTCCGGGGTATGGCAATCAGCCCCAGCATTTT.

The chain is built from TRBV5-8 and TRBJ2-1; possibly TRBD2 for D (7 bases). There are 16 residues in the CDR3. From germline, CDR1 is SGHTS and CDR2 YDEGEE. V lost 4 bases and J 6 bases, leaving 20 bases between the germline ends. CDR3 coding DNA: TGTGCCAGCAGCCCTATGATTGGGGGGGGGCGCAATGAGCAGTTCTTC. Its protein is CASSPMIGGGRNEQFF.

This chain uses TRBV6-5 with TRBJ2-7, with no clear D. The CDR3 runs to 15 residues. The V gene lost 0 bases and the J gene lost 3 bases, with 12 bases spanning the gap. The germline V gene has CDR1 MNHEY and CDR2 SVGAGI. The CDR3 DNA follows: TGTGCCAGCAGTTACTCGAGCCAGGCCGGCTACGAGCAGTACTTC. Encoded protein: CASSYSSQAGYEQYF.

This clone was seen only a few times. The rearrangement links TRBV5-1 to TRBJ1-1; tentatively, D is TRBD1 (5 bases). V was pared by 4 bases and J by 9 bases, with 16 bases between. This CDR3 has 13 residues. Germline CDR1 is SGHRS and CDR2 is YFSETQ. The CDR3 region has the DNA TGCGCCAGCAGCCTAGGGGACGGAAATAAAGCTTTCTTT. Translating it yields CASSLGDGNKAFF.

CDR3 in DNA: TGTGCCAGCAGTGGGACACCTAGCAATCAGCCCCAGCATTTT. It is translated as CASSGTPSNQPQHF. The chain has TRBV6-2 or TRBV6-3 and TRBJ1-5; D may be TRBD1 (6 bases). V was pared by 5 bases and J by 0 bases, with 8 bases between. Germline V CDR1 and CDR2: MNHEY, SVGEGT. The CDR3 contains 14 residues.

The chain employs TRBV18 and TRBJ2-1, with TRBD1 matching 7 bases. Looked up from germline, CDR1 is KGHSH and CDR2 is LQKENI. The CDR3 has 15 residues. Losses at the gene ends were 5 bases for V and 1 base for J; bases not matched to a gene: 5. This CDR3 reads CASSFTQGSYNEQFF. The DNA of the CDR3 is TGTGCCAGCTCATTTACACAGGGGTCCTACAATGAGCAGTTCTTC.

V and J are TRBV7-2 and TRBJ2-7; maybe TRBD2 (5 bases). This CDR3 contains 15 residues. CDR1 is SGHTA and CDR2 is FQGNSA in the germline V gene. V was clipped by 2 bases and J by 2 bases, with 13 bases between them. CDR3 amino acids: CASSLRQPGAYEQYF. The CDR3 nucleotides are TGTGCCAGCAGCTTACGTCAGCCCGGGGCCTACGAGCAGTACTTC. The variable domain in full, with the rest retrieved from reference TRBV7-2 and TRBJ2-7, is GAGVSQSPSNKVTEKGKDVELRCDPISGHTALYWYRQSLGQGLEFLIYFQGNSAPDKSGLPSDRFSAERTGGSVSTLTIQRTQQEDSAVYLCASSLRQPGAYEQYFGPGTRLTVT.

V gene TRBV13 combines with J gene TRBJ2-3, with TRBD1 matching 10 bases. This CDR3 contains 15 residues. Germline V lookup: CDR1 PRHDT, CDR2 FYEKMQ (reference sequence). The junction had 7 bases not matched to a gene; V was cut back by 5 bases and J by 5 bases. CDR3: CASSDRQGAGDTQYF. CDR3 DNA sequence: TGTGCCAGCAGCGATCGACAGGGGGCGGGAGATACGCAGTATTTT.

CDR3: CASNRPVAHYGYTF. In DNA, the CDR3 is TGTGCCAGCAACCGTCCAGTGGCGCACTATGGCTACACCTTC. J is TRBJ1-2 and V is TRBV2; D is unclear. Trimming pared 7 bases from V and 3 bases from J, leaving 15 bases between. In germline, CDR1 is SNHLY, CDR2 FYNNEI. The CDR3 length is 14 residues.

The rearrangement links TRBV10-3 to TRBJ2-1; tentatively, D is TRBD1 (6 bases). Germline V gene sequence: CDR1 ENHRY, CDR2 SYGVKD. CDR3 length: 15 residues. Trimming removed 0 bases from V and 6 bases from J, with 12 bases in between. The CDR3 coding sequence is TGTGCCATCAGTGAGTCCCGGGACATCCCCAATGAGCAGTTCTTC. Its protein is CAISESRDIPNEQFF.

The chain combines TRBV27 with TRBJ1-5, with D perhaps TRBD1 (5 bases). V was pared by 6 bases and J by 0 bases, with 9 bases between. Germline CDR1 MNHEY, CDR2 SMNVEV (reference sequence). This CDR3 comprises 14 residues. The CDR3: CASSKQASNQPQHF. The CDR3 DNA reads as TGTGCCAGCAGCAAACAGGCTAGCAATCAGCCCCAGCATTTT.

The sample holds one count of this clone. This chain uses TRBV7-6 with TRBJ2-3; D call uncertain. Between the trimmed V and J ends, which lost 5 bases and 2 bases, there was a span of 8 bases. Germline CDR1 and CDR2: SGHVS and FNYEAQ. The CDR3 is made up of 13 amino acids. Here the CDR3 reads CASSILYTDTQYF. The CDR3 DNA reads as TGTGCCAGCAGCATACTATACACAGATACGCAGTATTTT.

This sequence joins TRBV11-2 and TRBJ1-2; no clear D. Trimming stripped 3 bases from V and 3 bases from J, with 11 bases between. This CDR3 spans 14 amino acids. Germline V CDR1 and CDR2: SGHAT, FQNNGV. CDR3 sequence (DNA): TGTGCCAGCAGCTTTGGCACGAACGACTATGGCTACACCTTC. Its translation: CASSFGTNDYGYTF.

V is TRBV6-5 and J is TRBJ2-7, with TRBD2 as a possible D gene (6 bases). This CDR3 is built from 15 residues. Germline V gene sequence: CDR1 MNHEY, CDR2 SVGAGI. V lost 0 bases and J 2 bases, leaving 11 bases between the germline ends. The CDR3 reads CASSYSSRGAYEQYF. The CDR3 DNA is TGTGCCAGCAGTTACTCCTCGCGGGGAGCCTACGAGCAGTACTTC.

This chain joins TRBV15 and TRBJ2-7; possibly TRBD1 for D (5 bases). The V and J ends lost 0 bases and 3 bases respectively, with 6 bases between them. From germline, CDR1 is LNHNV and CDR2 YYDKDF (reference sequence). There are 13 residues in the CDR3. CDR3 in DNA: TGTGCCACCAGCAGAGACAGGGTCTACGAGCAGTACTTC. Encoded protein: CATSRDRVYEQYF.

The CDR3 loop reads CASSSNRGWGYTF. The CDR3 region has the DNA TGTGCCAGCAGCTCGAATCGGGGCTGGGGCTACACCTTC. V is TRBV7-2 and J is TRBJ1-2; weak D call: TRBD1 (5 bases). The CDR3 loop spans 13 amino acids. V gave up 4 bases and J gave up 8 bases, with 14 bases separating them. CDR1 is SGHTA and CDR2 is FQGNSA in the germline V gene.

The genes are TRBV27 and TRBJ2-7; 8 bases align to TRBD1. This CDR3 has 15 amino acids. Germline V lookup: CDR1 MNHEY, CDR2 SMNVEV (reference sequence). J was trimmed by 5 bases and V by 5 bases; bases with no gene match: 11. The CDR3 coding sequence is TGTGCCAGCAGTCCATGGACAGGGAAGAATCACGAGCAGTACTTC. It translates to CASSPWTGKNHEQYF.

CDR3 loop: CASSFRQGSSPLHF. CDR3 DNA sequence: TGCGCCAGCAGCTTTAGACAGGGGTCTTCACCCCTCCACTTT. V and J are TRBV5-1 and TRBJ1-6, with 8 bases matching TRBD1. The CDR3 has 14 residues. The germline gives CDR1 SGHRS, CDR2 YFSETQ. V dropped 2 bases and J dropped 9; count of bases not matched to a gene: 4.

The rearrangement links TRBV3-1 (or the pseudogene TRBV3-2) to TRBJ2-5, with unresolved D. The CDR3 extends over 14 amino acids. Germline assignment: CDR1 LGHDT and CDR2 YNNKEL (reference sequence). V was clipped by 5 bases and J by 2 bases, with 12 bases between them. The CDR3 region has the DNA TGTGCCAGCAGCTACACCGACTGGCAAGAGACCCAGTACTTC. This codes for CASSYTDWQETQYF.